A single sample is the source of the 12 T cell receptor beta chains below, sequenced in a study of T cell responses to AZD1222 COVID-19 vaccine. Here immunoSEQ multiplex PCR was the method, and the copy in TCRdb shows in-frame clones only, minus some. The sample holds about 93,000 clones, 89% seen once. The source was peripheral blood, collected on day 0 of MenACWY control vaccination. All receptors come from an adult in good health.

The chain couples TRBV3-1 (or the pseudogene TRBV3-2) to TRBJ2-3; 11 bases fit TRBD2. With V trimmed by 6 bases and J by 5 bases, 7 bases remained unmatched. Germline assignment: CDR1 LGHDT and CDR2 YNNKEL (reference sequence). This CDR3 is 15 amino acids long. The CDR3 reads CASSTYSGGEDTQYF. The CDR3 DNA follows: TGTGCCAGCAGTACCTATAGCGGGGGGGAAGATACGCAGTATTTT.

In the case of this clone: Other DNA variants within this sample encode the same CDR3. This sequence joins TRBV18 and TRBJ1-5; 8 bases map to TRBD1. The CDR3 contains 15 residues. V lost 2 bases to trimming and J lost 4 bases; unmatched junction nucleotides: 4. Per the germline V gene, CDR1 is KGHSH and CDR2 is LQKENI. Written as DNA, the CDR3 is TGTGCCAGCTCACCAGACAGGGGATCAAATCAGCCCCAGCATTTT. Its translation is CASSPDRGSNQPQHF. Supplemented by reference TRBV18 and TRBJ1-5, the full variable domain reads NAGVMQNPRHLVRRRGQEARLRCSPMKGHSHVYWYRQLPEEGLKFMVYLQKENIIDESGMPKERFSAEFPKEGPSILRIQQVVRGDSAAYFCASSPDRGSNQPQHFGDGTRLSIL.

The chain employs TRBV30 and TRBJ1-2; D gene uncertain. CDR1 is GTSNPN, CDR2 SVGIG, per germline (reference sequence). This CDR3 is 13 amino acids long. Trimming stripped 1 base from V and 4 bases from J, with 10 bases between. In DNA, the CDR3 is TGTGCCTGGAGTGCGGCAGATCTCTATGGCTACACCTTC. Amino acid sequence: CAWSAADLYGYTF.

The chain couples TRBV5-1 to TRBJ1-1, with TRBD1 identical over 7 bases. Germline CDR1 is SGHRS and CDR2 is YFSETQ. The CDR3 contains 15 residues. J gave up 0 bases and V 1 base, and 3 bases lay outside the gene matches. The CDR3 spells CASSLQGQMNTEAFF. In DNA form, the CDR3 reads TGCGCCAGCAGCTTGCAGGGACAGATGAACACTGAAGCTTTCTTT.

The J gene is TRBJ1-6, the V gene TRBV28; no reliable D call. The germline V gene has CDR1 MDHEN and CDR2 SYDVKM. The V gene lost 8 bases and the J gene lost 6 bases, with 8 bases spanning the gap. The CDR3 has 12 amino acids. The CDR3 DNA reads TGTGCCAGCTCGACCCGTAATTCACCCCTCCACTTT. It codes for CASSTRNSPLHF.

The chain uses TRBV7-9 and TRBJ2-3; D tentatively fits TRBD1 or TRBD2 (7 bases each). V lost 0 bases and J 0 bases, leaving 13 bases between the germline ends. The CDR3 extends over 17 amino acids. The germline CDR1 and CDR2 sequences are SEHNR and FQNEAQ (reference sequence). The CDR3 loop reads CASSLAGGGASTDTQYF. CDR3 coding DNA: TGTGCCAGCAGCTTAGCGGGAGGGGGCGCAAGCACAGATACGCAGTATTTT.

This clone was detected once. One end of the junction varies from germline; a read error may be responsible. The rearrangement links TRBV7-7 to TRBJ2-5, with TRBD1 identical over 8 bases. The CDR3 contains 16 residues. Per germline, CDR1 SSHAT and CDR2 FNYEAQ (reference sequence). The CDR3 spells CASSLVAGTGRETQYF. The CDR3 DNA sequence: TGTGCTAGCAGCTTAGTGGCCGGGACAGGCCGAGAGACCCAGTACTTC.

This clone appeared once. This chain uses TRBV7-9 with TRBJ2-1, with D perhaps matching TRBD2 (5 bases). Germline V lookup: CDR1 SEHNR, CDR2 FQNEAQ (reference sequence). The V and J ends lost 1 base and 10 bases respectively, with 8 bases between them. This CDR3 has 12 amino acids. CDR3 coding DNA: TGTGCCAGCAGCTTAGAGAGGGAGGAGCAGTTCTTC. Encoded protein: CASSLEREEQFF.

This rearrangement joins TRBV7-2 to TRBJ2-7; TRBD1 agrees at 7 bases. Germline values: CDR1 SGHTA, CDR2 FQGNSA. CDR3 length: 15 residues. Losses at the gene ends were 1 base for V and 3 bases for J; bases not matched to a gene: 6. The CDR3 sequence is CASSLDVTGVYEQYF. CDR3 bases: TGTGCCAGCAGCTTAGACGTCACAGGGGTCTACGAGCAGTACTTC.

This sequence joins TRBV11-1 and TRBJ2-2; possibly TRBD1 for D (5 bases). The CDR3 sequence is 15 residues long. Trimming shortened V by 5 bases and J by 6 bases, and 16 bases separated the two germline ends. Germline CDR1 SGHAT, CDR2 FQDESV (reference sequence). CDR3 amino acids: CASSARGSSAGELFF. Here the CDR3 DNA reads TGTGCCAGCAGCGCAAGGGGATCGAGCGCCGGGGAGCTGTTTTTT.

This clone was detected only once. V gene TRBV6-5 combines with J gene TRBJ1-2; D may be TRBD1 (6 bases). The CDR3 has 11 amino acids. V was cut by 10 bases and J by 4 bases, with 10 bases left in between. The germline CDR1 and CDR2 sequences are MNHEY and SVGAGI. Here the CDR3 DNA reads TGTGCCATACAGGGTGGCTATGGCTACACCTTC. It yields the protein CAIQGGYGYTF.

The gene calls are TRBV6-4 and TRBJ2-3; D possibly corresponds to TRBD2 (7 bases). The CDR3 is 16 amino acids. The germline V and J ends were trimmed by 4 bases and 2 bases, with 16 bases remaining between them. Germline assignment: CDR1 MRHNA and CDR2 SNTAGT. CDR3 in DNA: TGTGCCAGCAGTGTCCATCCGGGGGGCGCCACAGATACGCAGTATTTT. Protein: CASSVHPGGATDTQYF.